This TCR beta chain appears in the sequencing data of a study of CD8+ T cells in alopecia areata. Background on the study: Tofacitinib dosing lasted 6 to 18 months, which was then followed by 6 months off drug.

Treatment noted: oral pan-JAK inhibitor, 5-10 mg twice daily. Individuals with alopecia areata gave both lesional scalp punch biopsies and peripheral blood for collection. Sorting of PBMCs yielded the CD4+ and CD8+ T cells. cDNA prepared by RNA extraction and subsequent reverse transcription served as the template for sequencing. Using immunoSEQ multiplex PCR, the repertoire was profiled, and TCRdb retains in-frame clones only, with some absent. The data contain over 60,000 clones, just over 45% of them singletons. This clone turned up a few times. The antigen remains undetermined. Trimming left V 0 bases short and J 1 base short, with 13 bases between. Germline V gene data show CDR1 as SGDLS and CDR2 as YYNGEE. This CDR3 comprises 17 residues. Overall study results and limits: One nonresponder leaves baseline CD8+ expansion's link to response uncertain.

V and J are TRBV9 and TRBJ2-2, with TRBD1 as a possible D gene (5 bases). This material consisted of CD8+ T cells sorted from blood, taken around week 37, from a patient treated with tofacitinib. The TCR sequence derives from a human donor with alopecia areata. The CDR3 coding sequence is TGTGCCAGCAGCGTAGATCTGGCAGGGCAGAACACCGGGGAGCTGTTTTTT. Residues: CASSVDLAGQNTGELFF.